The T cell receptor (beta chain) described here comes from a study of blood T cell repertoires in COVID-19. Across the whole study: Samples of COVID-19 (acute and convalescent) were obtained from the United States, Italy and Spain. T cells, B-cell-depleted T cells, or PBMCs supplied cDNA or gDNA.

Recruited during active infection, patients (from Seattle) were subsequently followed longitudinally. With V trimmed by 6 bases and J by 2 bases, 5 bases remained unmatched. The CDR3 loop spans 15 amino acids. Germline lookup yields CDR1 MNHEY and CDR2 SVGAGI. Original processing notes: Reference gene primers were amplified, and this amplification served to estimate nucleated cell counts. TCRdb's copy holds only in-frame clones and misses some; the assay was immunoSEQ multiplex PCR. V and J calls and clone size are as listed in that table; D and trimming were resolved from the DNA. Among about 70,000 clones listed, roughly 86% were seen once.

The receptor's source is a man in his forties or fifties with COVID-19, enrolled during active disease. Sample: peripheral blood. The chain recombines TRBV6-5 with TRBJ1-3, with TRBD1 identical over 9 bases. The CDR3 DNA follows: TGTGCCAGCAGCAGGACAGGGGAAACTGGAAACACCATATATTTT. It codes for CASSRTGETGNTIYF.